The rows below give T cell receptor beta chains drawn from one sample of a study of identical twins' blood T cells. TCRdb re-called the 5' RACE reads through MiXCR, storing one row per CDR3 protein. Among 350,000 to 400,000 distinct CDR3 sequences listed, more than 25% were seen once. Input material: PBMCs. The receptors come from a woman aged 18 to 55 in good health. CDR3s include the opening cysteine and the closing phenylalanine or tryptophan. A D gene is named only where the DNA matches it firmly. Rows may omit the clone size; those that give it use once, few, many or a size class.

J: TRBJ2-3; V: TRBV29-1; D: .; size: few; CDR3: CSVEDRYTDTQYF; DNA: TGCAGCGTAGAGGACAGATACACAGATACGCAGTATTTT
J: TRBJ2-2; V: TRBV6-5; D: .; size: .; CDR3: CATKRGLGGELFF; DNA: TGTGCCACCAAGAGGGGCTTGGGCGGGGAGCTGTTTTTT
J: TRBJ2-3; V: TRBV20-1; D: .; size: few; CDR3: CSAAVGGAPDTQYF; DNA: TGCAGTGCTGCCGTGGGGGGGGCCCCAGATACGCAGTATTTT
J: TRBJ1-1; V: TRBV14; D: .; size: .; CDR3: CASSQLTQGFPEAFF; DNA: TGTGCCAGCAGCCAGTTAACCCAGGGATTTCCTGAAGCTTTCTTT
J: TRBJ1-3; V: TRBV2; D: .; size: .; CDR3: CASHVGSGNTIYF; DNA: TGTGCCAGCCACGTGGGGTCCGGAAACACCATATATTTT
J: TRBJ2-1; V: TRBV11-3; D: TRBD2; size: .; CDR3: CASYLAGGSYYNEQFF; DNA: TGTGCCTCCTATCTAGCGGGGGGGTCCTACTACAATGAGCAGTTCTTC
J: TRBJ1-2; V: TRBV5-1; D: TRBD1; size: .; CDR3: CASSPGDRSYGYTF; DNA: TGCGCCAGCAGCCCGGGGGACAGGAGCTATGGCTACACCTTC
J: TRBJ1-3; V: TRBV7-9; D: .; size: many; CDR3: CASRDGHSGNTIYF; DNA: TGTGCCAGCAGAGACGGCCACTCTGGAAACACCATATATTTT
J: TRBJ2-7; V: TRBV5-6; D: .; size: .; CDR3: CASSGHLDYEQYF; DNA: TGTGCCAGCAGCGGTCACTTAGACTACGAGCAGTACTTC
J: TRBJ2-1; V: TRBV11-2; D: TRBD2; size: few; CDR3: CASSFGQGWTSGTYEQFF; DNA: TGTGCCAGCAGCTTTGGCCAGGGTTGGACTAGCGGGACTTATGAGCAGTTCTTC
J: TRBJ1-2; V: TRBV5-4; D: .; size: few; CDR3: CASGTRDTFDYGYTF; DNA: TGTGCCAGCGGTACCCGGGACACCTTCGACTATGGCTACACCTTC
J: TRBJ1-1; V: TRBV29-1; D: .; size: many; CDR3: CSSLTAGEAFF; DNA: TGCAGCTCCCTGACAGCAGGTGAAGCTTTCTTT
J: TRBJ2-2; V: TRBV5-1; D: .; size: few; CDR3: CASSAHELGLTGELFF; DNA: TGCGCCAGCAGCGCCCACGAATTGGGGCTCACCGGGGAGCTGTTTTTT
J: TRBJ2-3; V: TRBV7-2; D: .; size: .; CDR3: CASVLRTASGTQYF; DNA: TGTGCCAGCGTCCTTAGGACAGCGTCCGGTACGCAGTATTTT
J: TRBJ2-6; V: TRBV13; D: .; size: .; CDR3: CASSLDRFSGANVLTF; DNA: TGTGCCAGCAGCCTCGACAGATTCTCTGGGGCCAACGTCCTGACTTTC
J: TRBJ1-1; V: TRBV19; D: TRBD1; size: .; CDR3: CASSTDRSLGTEAFF; DNA: TGTGCCAGTAGTACGGACAGGAGCCTAGGCACTGAAGCTTTCTTT
J: TRBJ1-1; V: TRBV5-1; D: .; size: few; CDR3: CASRVARNTEAFF; DNA: TGCGCCAGCAGAGTTGCCCGTAACACTGAAGCTTTCTTT
J: TRBJ2-2; V: TRBV20-1; D: .; size: .; CDR3: CSAPRTSAGELFF; DNA: TGCAGTGCCCCCCGGACATCGGCCGGGGAGCTGTTTTTT
J: TRBJ2-7; V: TRBV18; D: .; size: few; CDR3: CASSPTSDYEQYF; DNA: TGTGCCAGCTCACCGACTAGTGATTACGAGCAGTACTTC
J: TRBJ1-1; V: TRBV7-9; D: .; size: few; CDR3: CASSPHRAMNTEAFF; DNA: TGTGCCAGCAGCCCCCACCGGGCCATGAACACTGAAGCTTTCTTT
J: TRBJ1-2; V: TRBV11-2; D: .; size: .; CDR3: CASTLRSGYTF; DNA: TGTGCCAGCACCCTTCGGAGTGGCTACACCTTC
J: TRBJ1-2; V: TRBV6-5; D: .; size: .; CDR3: CATKLTGFYGYTF; DNA: TGTGCCACCAAGCTGACAGGATTCTATGGCTACACCTTC
J: TRBJ2-7; V: TRBV7-9; D: .; size: .; CDR3: CASSPPTTVSSYEQYF; DNA: TGTGCCAGCAGCCCTCCCACGACGGTGAGCTCCTACGAGCAGTACTTC
J: TRBJ1-5; V: TRBV28; D: .; size: many; CDR3: CASSHRASQPQHF; DNA: TGTGCCAGCAGTCACAGGGCAAGTCAGCCCCAGCATTTT
J: TRBJ1-1; V: TRBV7-8; D: .; size: few; CDR3: CASSLMANTEAFF; DNA: TGTGCCAGCAGCTTGATGGCGAACACTGAAGCTTTCTTT
J: TRBJ2-7; V: TRBV2; D: TRBD1; size: .; CDR3: CASSDQGVGYEQYF; DNA: TGTGCCAGCAGTGATCAGGGGGTAGGCTACGAGCAGTACTTC
J: TRBJ2-7; V: TRBV5-1; D: TRBD1; size: .; CDR3: CASSFRQGSYEQYF; DNA: TGCGCCAGCAGCTTCCGACAGGGGTCCTACGAGCAGTACTTC
J: TRBJ1-5; V: TRBV5-1; D: .; size: few; CDR3: CASSSAGSSQPQHF; DNA: TGCGCCAGCAGCTCAGCAGGGAGTAGTCAGCCCCAGCATTTT
J: TRBJ2-3; V: TRBV9; D: TRBD2; size: .; CDR3: CASNLYGGASTDTQYF; DNA: TGTGCCAGCAACCTTTACGGGGGGGCCAGCACAGATACGCAGTATTTT
J: TRBJ2-5; V: TRBV29-1; D: TRBD1; size: .; CDR3: CSVEGQGLGETQYF; DNA: TGCAGCGTTGAGGGACAGGGATTGGGGGAGACCCAGTACTTC
J: TRBJ1-1; V: TRBV10-3; D: .; size: .; CDR3: CANGGGADTEAFF; DNA: TGTGCCAACGGAGGGGGGGCGGACACTGAAGCTTTCTTT
J: TRBJ1-1; V: TRBV30; D: .; size: few; CDR3: CAWSADSRNAFF; DNA: TGTGCCTGGAGTGCCGACTCCCGGAACGCTTTCTTT
J: TRBJ1-2; V: TRBV5-1; D: .; size: many; CDR3: CASSQEPQPGRVINF; DNA: TGCGCCAGCAGCCAGGAACCTCAACCGGGACGAGTAATTAACTTC
J: TRBJ1-5; V: TRBV7-9; D: .; size: .; CDR3: CASSLDRQPQHF; DNA: TGTGCCAGCAGCTTAGACCGGCAGCCCCAGCATTTT
J: TRBJ1-1; V: TRBV7-2; D: .; size: many; CDR3: CASSLEWMTEAFF; DNA: TGTGCCAGCAGCTTAGAATGGATGACTGAAGCTTTCTTT